This TCR beta chain was observed in a study of radiation and T cells in renal cell carcinoma. Libraries were prepared by immunoSEQ multiplex PCR; TCRdb keeps only in-frame clonotypes and omits some of them. The data hold 150,000 to 200,000 clones, with about 87% observed a single time. CDR3 length: 13 amino acids. V was trimmed by 4 bases and J by 4 bases, leaving 8 bases between them. Germline CDR1 SEHNR, CDR2 FQNEAQ (reference sequence). Sample time point: blood 4 weeks post-SBRT, at nephrectomy. Indicated treatment: 15 Gy SBRT to primary tumor, nephrectomy 4 weeks later. Nephrectomy followed 15 Gy stereotactic body radiation by 4 weeks.

V gene TRBV7-9 combines with J gene TRBJ1-3; no clear D gene. The sample was blood, taken from a patient whose treatment included radiotherapy and nephrectomy. The source of this sequence is a woman aged 45-65 years with renal cell carcinoma. DNA of the CDR3: TGTGCCAGCAGCTCCGGGGTAGGAAACACCATATATTTT. As protein: CASSSGVGNTIYF.